This T cell receptor beta chain was found in a study of OX40 agonist ivuxolimab in advanced cancers. At the level of the study: One patient with hepatocellular carcinoma and two with cutaneous melanoma, three in all, had partial responses.

Note on this clone: Its antigen is as yet unknown.

The germline V gene has CDR1 SGHNT and CDR2 YYREEE (reference sequence). The CDR3 is 17 amino acids. Unmatched junction bases numbered 9, after V lost 4 bases and J lost 2 bases. Repertoires were generated with immunoSEQ multiplex PCR, while TCRdb's copy carries only in-frame clones and drops some. In the table there are roughly 60,000 clones, 80% to 95% of which are singletons. Study-level results: Circulating CD4+ and CD8+ T cells showed clonal expansion by week 6 at 0.1 to 3.0 mg/kg.

The V gene is TRBV5-4, the J gene TRBJ2-3; TRBD2 aligns across 11 bases. The sequencing used CD4+ or CD8+ T cells sorted from blood, collected in a trial of the OX40 agonist ivuxolimab. This receptor was obtained from an adult with an advanced solid tumor such as melanoma, head and neck, liver or kidney cancer. The CDR3 DNA follows: TGTGCCAGCAGCAAGGGACTAGCGGCGGGGGTCACAGATACGCAGTATTTT. Translating gives CASSKGLAAGVTDTQYF.